This T cell receptor beta chain was recovered during a study of shared T cell receptors in the human thymus. The protocol was immunoSEQ multiplex PCR, while the TCRdb copy is restricted to in-frame clones and leaves out a portion. The data contain 550,000 to 800,000 clones, 70% to 90% of them singletons. V shed 8 bases and J shed 3 bases, with 20 bases lying between them. The CDR3 runs 15 residues. The germline V gene encodes CDR1 SEHNR and CDR2 FQNEAQ (reference sequence). These data were likewise used in another study, on human thymus T cells. That source notes: Having surgery to correct congenital heart defects, healthy Finnish infants acted as the donors. There appeared to be biased usage of V and J genes in thymic and blood repertoires.

This chain connects TRBV7-9 to TRBJ2-7; D is perhaps TRBD1 (6 bases). The clonotype was recovered from a girl under three years old with a congenital heart defect. Material: thymocytes. The CDR3 reads CASSRGRGVLYEQYF. CDR3 coding DNA: TGTGCCAGCTCCAGGGGCCGAGGGGTCCTCTACGAGCAGTACTTC.